The entry below describes one T cell receptor beta chain. These data belong to a study of blood T cell repertoires in COVID-19. CDR1 is SEHNR, CDR2 FQNEAQ, per germline (reference sequence). The CDR3 consists of 17 residues. Trimming at V came to 4 bases and at J to 1 base, leaving 12 bases not matched to a gene. Generated by immunoSEQ multiplex PCR, the TCRdb table keeps only in-frame clones and is missing some. The table shows fewer than 500,000 clones, with 80% to 90% occurring only once. The V call is TRBV7-9, the J call TRBJ1-1; TRBD1 aligns across 7 bases. The sequenced material came from PBMCs or T cells enriched from blood (not recorded which). The TCR comes from a young man who had recovered from COVID-19. CDR3 DNA: TGTGCCAGCAGCTCGTTAGGTGTGGGACAGACGAACACTGAAGCTTTCTTT. Translated, it gives CASSSLGVGQTNTEAFF. The whole variable domain, filled in from reference TRBV7-9 and TRBJ1-1, reads DTGVSQNPRHKITKRGQNVTFRCDPISEHNRLYWYRQTLGQGPEFLTYFQNEAQLEKSRLLSDRFSAERPKGSFSTLEIQRTEQGDSAMYLCASSSLGVGQTNTEAFFGQGTRLTVV.